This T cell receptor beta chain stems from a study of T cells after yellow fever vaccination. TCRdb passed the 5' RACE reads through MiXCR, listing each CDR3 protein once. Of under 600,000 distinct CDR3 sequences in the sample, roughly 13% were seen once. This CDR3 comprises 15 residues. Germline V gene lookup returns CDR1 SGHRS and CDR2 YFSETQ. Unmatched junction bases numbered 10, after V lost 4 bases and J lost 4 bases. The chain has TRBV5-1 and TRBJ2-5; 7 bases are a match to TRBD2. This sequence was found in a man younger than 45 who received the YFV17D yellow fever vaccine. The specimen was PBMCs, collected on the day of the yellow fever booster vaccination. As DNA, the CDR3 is TGCGCCAGCAGCCTCCCCCTAGCGGACGGAGAGACCCAGTACTTC. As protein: CASSLPLADGETQYF.